This T cell receptor beta chain was observed in a study of immune heterogeneity within non-small cell lung tumors. On the study more broadly: The composition of the tumors was a handful of squamous cell carcinomas, under twelve non-squamous carcinomas and 1 not otherwise specified. Whole-study results and caveats: Recurring identical dominant CDR3 beta clonotypes were observed across tumor sites within a patient, together with site-unique high-frequency clones. Patients largely differed in their high-frequency T-cell receptor beta clonotypes.

Bulk tumor gDNA, roughly 600 ng per sample, served as the TCR template. Several biopsies per primary tumor were taken during surgery, spaced as far apart as possible. Before undergoing curative surgery, patients had newly diagnosed non-small cell lung cancer that was untreated. There were some 15 donors in total. They were all newly diagnosed non-small cell lung cancer patients undergoing surgery with curative intent. This clonotype was seen a handful of times. Its antigen is not identified. Multiplex PCR (32 V and 13 J primers) was used to amplify the TCR beta CDR3. One entry per CDR3 protein, called by TCRdb with MiXCR from the multiplex PCR reads. The sample lists some 10,000 distinct CDR3 sequences, roughly a third occurring once. CDR3 length: 16 amino acids. The germline CDR1 and CDR2 sequences are SGHRS and YFSETQ. V was pared by 0 bases and J by 11 bases, with 10 bases of the junction left unmatched.

Sequencing was performed on lung tumor tissue. The chain employs TRBV5-1 and TRBJ2-3; TRBD2 matches 12 bases. The receptor was derived from a man aged 55 to 70 with non-small cell lung cancer. The CDR3 DNA is TGCGCCAGCAGCTTGGAGGCTAGCGGGAGGGTCATTAGGCAGTATTTT. Translation: CASSLEASGRVIRQYF.